The source of this T cell receptor (beta chain) is a study of identical twins. MiXCR, run by TCRdb on the 5' RACE reads, gives a single entry per CDR3 protein. Altogether 400,000 to 550,000 distinct CDR3 sequences are present, 22% being singletons, with the ten largest covering around 1%. Trimming pared 6 bases from V and 10 bases from J, leaving 22 bases between. The CDR3 contains 14 residues. In germline, CDR1 is LGHNT, CDR2 FRNRAP. Separately, the same data were catalogued under a study of T cells expressing NK-cell markers. That source notes: HCMV seropositivity marked most of the eight sequenced donors; one was seronegative. The CD3+CD56-NKG2C+ fraction was also led by these clonotypes in several donors. HCMV specificity was not established for the expanded NKG2C+ T cell clones.

The chain couples TRBV12-5 to TRBJ2-7, with D possibly matching TRBD1 (6 bases). Sequencing input: CD4+ T cells sorted from blood. This clonotype was obtained from a woman under 30 in good health. The CDR3 spells CASGTYRAPRSQYF. Here the CDR3 DNA reads TGTGCTAGTGGAACCTACAGGGCTCCTCGTTCTCAGTACTTC.